This TCR beta chain is drawn from a study of response to subunit inactivated influenza vaccine. Whole-study results and caveats: The authors proposed limited new T cell recruitment per seasonal influenza vaccination.

Per the germline V gene, CDR1 is SNHLY and CDR2 is FYNNEI. Trimming shortened V by 3 bases and J by 3 bases, and 8 bases separated the two germline ends. The CDR3 is 13 residues long. There are a few counts of this clonotype. The antigen is undetermined. TCRdb fed the RT-PCR reads into MiXCR, producing one record per CDR3 protein. The sample records about 570,000 distinct CDR3 sequences, 10% to 15% being singletons. This specimen was PBMCs from blood, taken on the day of vaccination. The receptor was isolated from a man in his fifties who received an inactivated influenza vaccine. The J gene is TRBJ1-2, the V gene TRBV2, with D possibly TRBD1 on 6 matching bases. CDR3 sequence: CASSDTGYYGYTF. The CDR3 DNA is TGTGCCAGCAGTGATACAGGGTACTATGGCTACACCTTC.